These T cell receptor beta chains were read from a single sample in a study of technical replicates of blood from several donors. Sequencing was performed with immunoSEQ multiplex PCR; in TCRdb, only in-frame clones are kept and a portion is missing. The profile covers roughly 80,000 clones, with approximately 96% appearing a single time and roughly 0.21% taken by the ten largest. Sequenced: T cells isolated from PBMCs. The receptor set was obtained from a human donor in good health. CDR3s include the opening cysteine and the closing phenylalanine or tryptophan. Each record gives: CDR3 DNA, CDR3 protein, clone size, J gene, D gene, V gene. The D gene is left open where the match is weak. Part of the rows lack a size; the others show once, few, many or a class for expanded clones.

TGCGCCAGCAGTGAATTTCCGGTTTCCGGGGAGCTGTTTTTT CASSEFPVSGELFF - TRBJ2-2 - TRBV10-2
TGTGCCAGTAGTTTAGACAGTAACTCTGGAAACACCATATATTTT CASSLDSNSGNTIYF - TRBJ1-3 - TRBV19
TGTGCCAGCAGGCCCCGGGACAGTATTACTAGCGGGAGTATCTACGAGCAGTACTTC CASRPRDSITSGSIYEQYF - TRBJ2-7 TRBD2 TRBV28
TGTGCCAGCACATACAGGGGTCCCCCCGCTCGGCAGTACTTC CASTYRGPPARQYF - TRBJ2-7 TRBD1 TRBV6-6
TGTGCCAGCAGTAACGCAGGGGGCGCGAACACTGAAGCTTTCTTT CASSNAGGANTEAFF - TRBJ1-1 TRBD1 TRBV6-5
TGTGCCAGTACCTTGAGCACAGTGAACACTGAAGCTTTCTTT CASTLSTVNTEAFF - TRBJ1-1 - TRBV19
TGTGCCAGCAGCTTATCGGGGGATAACGGTGGGTACTTT CASSLSGDNGGYF - TRBJ1-1 - TRBV11-3
TGCAGCGTTGAAAAATCTGGGCTAGCGGGAGTCACAGATACGCAGTATTTT CSVEKSGLAGVTDTQYF - TRBJ2-3 TRBD2 TRBV29-1
TGTGCCAGCAGTTTTTGGGGACAGAACTATGGCTACACCTTC CASSFWGQNYGYTF - TRBJ1-2 TRBD1 TRBV28
TGTGCCAGCAGTGGACAGGACACGATGAACACTGAAGCTTTCTTT CASSGQDTMNTEAFF - TRBJ1-1 TRBD1 TRBV9
TGTGCCAGCAGTTACTGGACTAACACCGGGGAGCTGTTTTTT CASSYWTNTGELFF - TRBJ2-2 - TRBV6-5
TGTGCCAGCTCACCACGGGGGACAGGGGTATTAGGCTACACCTTC CASSPRGTGVLGYTF - TRBJ1-2 TRBD1 TRBV18
TGCAGCGTGTCTCCATGGGAGGGGGAGGGTACCCTCACAGATACGCAGTATTTT CSVSPWEGEGTLTDTQYF once TRBJ2-3 - TRBV29-1
TGTGCCAGCAGTTTGACAGGGCTGACTAATGAAAAACTGTTTTTT CASSLTGLTNEKLFF - TRBJ1-4 TRBD1 TRBV28
TGTGCCACCGGGACTGACTCCTACAATGAGCAGTTCTTC CATGTDSYNEQFF - TRBJ2-1 - TRBV2
TGCGCCAGCAGCTTGGCCTACGTGGAGAATGAGCAGTTCTTC CASSLAYVENEQFF - TRBJ2-1 - TRBV5-1
TGTGCCAGCAGTTATCAAGCCCTATCCTACGAGCAGTACTTC CASSYQALSYEQYF - TRBJ2-7 - TRBV28
TGTGCCAGCAGTGTTAAAGGGGGTCCAACCGGGGAGCTGTTTTTT CASSVKGGPTGELFF - TRBJ2-2 - TRBV6-1
TGTGCCAGCAGTCTTTCGGGCGGGAGAAACGGTTACGAGCAGTACTTC CASSLSGGRNGYEQYF - TRBJ2-7 TRBD2 TRBV2
TGCGCCAGCAGTGAGAGTGTCGGGAGGGGTGAAAAACTGTTTTTT CASSESVGRGEKLFF - TRBJ1-4 - TRBV10-1
TGTGCCAGTAGACAGGTCGGGAACACCGGGGAGCTGTTTTTT CASRQVGNTGELFF few TRBJ2-2 - TRBV19
TGCGCCAGCAGCTTCGGCAGGCAAGACACCATATATTTT CASSFGRQDTIYF - TRBJ1-3 - TRBV5-1
TGTGCCAGCAGCTTAGTTAGCTCCTCCTACGAGCAGTACTTC CASSLVSSSYEQYF - TRBJ2-7 - TRBV11-2
TGCGCCAGCAGCTTGTTACTCGGACAGGGGAGCGATGAGCAGTTCTTC CASSLLLGQGSDEQFF - TRBJ2-1 TRBD1 TRBV5-1
TGTGCCAGCAGCCGAGCGGTCTTCGGGGACAAGACCCAGTACTTC CASSRAVFGDKTQYF - TRBJ2-5 - TRBV7-7
TGTGCCAGCAGCCCAGGGACAGGGGTGATGGATGAGCAGTTCTTC CASSPGTGVMDEQFF - TRBJ2-1 TRBD1 TRBV7-8
TGCGCCAGCAGCTTGGCCTTTAGGGGGGGACCCCAGTTCTTC CASSLAFRGGPQFF - TRBJ2-1 - TRBV5-1
TGTGCCAGCAGCTTCCGGGACTTTAACACCGGGGAGCTGTTTTTT CASSFRDFNTGELFF - TRBJ2-2 - TRBV11-3
TGCGCCAGCAGCTTGGGGGACAGCTCCGGTGGCTACACCTTC CASSLGDSSGGYTF - TRBJ1-2 TRBD1 TRBV5-1
TGTGCCAGCAGCCAGGACAGGTCTGAAGCTTTCTTT CASSQDRSEAFF - TRBJ1-1 TRBD1 TRBV7-8
TGTGCCAGCAGTTTAAAGAGCCCCCTAGATACGCAGTATTTT CASSLKSPLDTQYF - TRBJ2-3 - TRBV27
TGCGCCAGCAGCTTGGTACAGGGGCTTTACGAGCAGTACTTC CASSLVQGLYEQYF - TRBJ2-7 TRBD1 TRBV5-1
TGCGCCAGCAGCCAAGTGGGGGGAGGGGAGACCCAGTACTTC CASSQVGGGETQYF once TRBJ2-5 TRBD2 TRBV4-1
TGTGCCAGCTCACCCAGGGGAAGCTACGAGCAGTACTTC CASSPRGSYEQYF once TRBJ2-7 - TRBV18
TGTGCCAGTTCCGGGGGGGCTTCAGATACGCAGTATTTT CASSGGASDTQYF - TRBJ2-3 TRBD2 TRBV19
TGTGCCAGCAGTTTAGAGCGGCTGACTGAAGCTTTCTTT CASSLERLTEAFF - TRBJ1-1 - TRBV27
TGCGCCAGCAGCCAAGGTCAGGGTAACCTCGATCCCTTAAGTGAGCAGTTCTTC CASSQGQGNLDPLSEQFF - TRBJ2-1 - TRBV4-1
TGTGCCAGTAGTTCGGGACTAGCGCCGCAAGAGACCCAGTACTTC CASSSGLAPQETQYF - TRBJ2-5 TRBD2 TRBV19
TGTGCCTGGATCCTAGGCAGAGGGAAAGAGACCCAGTACTTC CAWILGRGKETQYF - TRBJ2-5 - TRBV30
TGTGCCAGCAGGGGACAGGTTGAGAACTATGGCTACACCTTC CASRGQVENYGYTF - TRBJ1-2 TRBD1 TRBV27
TGTGCCAGCAGTTTTATCACAGAATCATCCTACGAGCAGTACTTC CASSFITESSYEQYF once TRBJ2-7 - TRBV28
TGCAGCGTTGGGGGAGTCGGGGGGCACGGGGAGCTGTTTTTT CSVGGVGGHGELFF - TRBJ2-2 - TRBV29-1
TGTGCCAGCAGTTGGAGGGGGCCCGATGAAAAACTGTTTTTT CASSWRGPDEKLFF - TRBJ1-4 TRBD1 TRBV6-6
TGTGCCAGCAGTTTATTTTACCCACAGGCTCACTACGAGCAGTACTTC CASSLFYPQAHYEQYF - TRBJ2-7 - TRBV28
TGCGCCAGCAGCCAAGGTCCAGTCTTAAGGCGGGGGCAGAACACTGAAGCTTTCTTT CASSQGPVLRRGQNTEAFF - TRBJ1-1 - TRBV4-1
TGTGCCAGCAGTTTTTCAGGGATGAACCAGTACTTC CASSFSGMNQYF - TRBJ2-7 - TRBV28
TGTGCCAGCAGCTCCAGGGTCATCGGGGAGCTGTTTTTT CASSSRVIGELFF - TRBJ2-2 - TRBV5-6
TGTGCCAGCAGCTACACTCACGGGACCGGGGAGCTGTTTTTT CASSYTHGTGELFF - TRBJ2-2 - TRBV7-9